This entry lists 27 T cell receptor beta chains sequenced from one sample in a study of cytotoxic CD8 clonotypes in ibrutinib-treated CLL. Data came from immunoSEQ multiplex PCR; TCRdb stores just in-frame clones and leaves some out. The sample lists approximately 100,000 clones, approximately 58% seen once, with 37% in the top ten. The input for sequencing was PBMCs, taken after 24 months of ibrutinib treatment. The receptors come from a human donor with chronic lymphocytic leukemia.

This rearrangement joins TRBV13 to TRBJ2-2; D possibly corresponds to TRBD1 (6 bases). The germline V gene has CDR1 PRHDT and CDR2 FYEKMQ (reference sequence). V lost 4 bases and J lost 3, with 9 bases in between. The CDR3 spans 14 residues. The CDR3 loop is CASSSGQYTGELFF. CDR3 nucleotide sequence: TGTGCCAGCAGCTCCGGACAGTACACCGGGGAGCTGTTTTTT.

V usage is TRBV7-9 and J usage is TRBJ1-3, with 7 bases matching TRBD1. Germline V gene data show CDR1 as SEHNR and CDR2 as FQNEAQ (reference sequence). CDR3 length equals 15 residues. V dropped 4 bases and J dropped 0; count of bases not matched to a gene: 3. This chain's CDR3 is CASSSGQTSGNTIYF. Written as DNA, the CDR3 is TGTGCCAGCAGCTCGGGACAGACCTCTGGAAACACCATATATTTT.

The CDR3 DNA reads TGCGCCAGCAGCCAAGGACTAGCGGGCACAGATACGCAGTATTTT. Its protein product is CASSQGLAGTDTQYF. This chain connects TRBV4-3 to TRBJ2-3; 9 positions match TRBD2. Germline V gives CDR1 LGHNA, CDR2 YSLEER. V lost 1 base, J lost 1 base, and 0 bases stayed unmatched. This CDR3 spans 15 amino acids.

CDR3 nucleotide sequence: TGTGCCAGCAGCTTAGGTACCGGGGAGCTGTTTTTT. This sequence encodes CASSLGTGELFF. J is TRBJ2-2 and V is TRBV7-2; D gene uncertain. The CDR3 totals 12 residues. Germline V gene sequence: CDR1 SGHTA, CDR2 FQGNSA. With 1 base removed from V and 5 bases from J, the gap between germline ends came to 2 bases.

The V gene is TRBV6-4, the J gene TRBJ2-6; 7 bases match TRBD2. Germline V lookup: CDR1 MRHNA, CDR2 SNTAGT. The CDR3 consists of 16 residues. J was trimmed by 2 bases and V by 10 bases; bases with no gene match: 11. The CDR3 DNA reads TGTGCCACCGCCCCAGGGAGGGAGGCTGGGGCCAACGTCCTGACTTTC. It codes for CATAPGREAGANVLTF.

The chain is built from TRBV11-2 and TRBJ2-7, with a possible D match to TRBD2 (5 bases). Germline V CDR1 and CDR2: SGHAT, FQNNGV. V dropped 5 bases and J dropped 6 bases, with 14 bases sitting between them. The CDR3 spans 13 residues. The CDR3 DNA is TGTGCCAGCAGCCCCTCCGGGGTGGGCGAGCAGTACTTC. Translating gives CASSPSGVGEQYF.

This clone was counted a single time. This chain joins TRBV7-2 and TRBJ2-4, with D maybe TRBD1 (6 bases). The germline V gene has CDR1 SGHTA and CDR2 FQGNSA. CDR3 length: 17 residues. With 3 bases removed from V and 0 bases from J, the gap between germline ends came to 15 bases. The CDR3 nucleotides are TGTGCCAGCAGCTTTGCCGCGACAGGACTAGCCAAAAACATTCAGTACTTC. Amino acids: CASSFAATGLAKNIQYF.

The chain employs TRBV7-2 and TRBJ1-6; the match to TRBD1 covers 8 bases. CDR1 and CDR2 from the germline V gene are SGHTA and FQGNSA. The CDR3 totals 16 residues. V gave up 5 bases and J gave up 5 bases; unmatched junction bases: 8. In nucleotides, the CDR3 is TGTGCCAGCAGCCCACAGGGGGAGGGAAATAATTCACCCCTCCACTTT. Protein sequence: CASSPQGEGNNSPLHF.

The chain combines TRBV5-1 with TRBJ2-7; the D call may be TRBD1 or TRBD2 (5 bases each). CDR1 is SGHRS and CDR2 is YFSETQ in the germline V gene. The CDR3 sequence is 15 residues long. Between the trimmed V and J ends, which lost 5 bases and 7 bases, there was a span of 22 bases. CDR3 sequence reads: CASSVLVGGSGEQYF. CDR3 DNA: TGCGCCAGCAGTGTGTTGGTTGGGGGTTCGGGTGAGCAGTACTTC. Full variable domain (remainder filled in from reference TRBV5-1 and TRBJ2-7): KAGVTQTPRYLIKTRGQQVTLSCSPISGHRSVSWYQQTPGQGLQFLFEYFSETQRNKGNFPGRFSGRQFSNSRSEMNVSTLELGDSALYLCASSVLVGGSGEQYFGPGTRLTVT.

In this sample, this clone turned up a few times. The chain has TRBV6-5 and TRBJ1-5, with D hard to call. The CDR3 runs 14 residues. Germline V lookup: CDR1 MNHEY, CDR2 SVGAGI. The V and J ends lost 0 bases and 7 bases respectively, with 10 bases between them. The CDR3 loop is CASSYSTARQPQHF. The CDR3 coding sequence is TGTGCCAGCAGTTACTCGACGGCCCGGCAGCCCCAGCATTTT.

Here the CDR3 DNA reads TGCAGCGTTTTGCCCGGGACGTCCACCGGGGAGCTGTTTTTT. Its protein product is CSVLPGTSTGELFF. This chain links TRBV29-1 with TRBJ2-2; perhaps D is TRBD1 or TRBD2 (5 bases each). V shed 5 bases and J shed 4 bases, with 14 bases lying between them. This CDR3 comprises 14 residues. Germline values: CDR1 SQVTM, CDR2 ANQGSEA.

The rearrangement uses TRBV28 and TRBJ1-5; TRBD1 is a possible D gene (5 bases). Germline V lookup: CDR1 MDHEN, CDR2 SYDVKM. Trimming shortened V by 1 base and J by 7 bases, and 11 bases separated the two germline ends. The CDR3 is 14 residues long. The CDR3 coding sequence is TGTGCCAGCAGTTTATCGGGAGGGGAGCAGCCCCAGCATTTT. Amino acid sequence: CASSLSGGEQPQHF.

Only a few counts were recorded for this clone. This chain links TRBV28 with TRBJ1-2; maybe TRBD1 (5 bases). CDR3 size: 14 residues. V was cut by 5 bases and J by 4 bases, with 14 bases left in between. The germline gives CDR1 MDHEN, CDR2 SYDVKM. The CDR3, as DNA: TGTGCCAGCAGTAAGACCGACAGAGGCTATGGCTACACCTTC. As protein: CASSKTDRGYGYTF.

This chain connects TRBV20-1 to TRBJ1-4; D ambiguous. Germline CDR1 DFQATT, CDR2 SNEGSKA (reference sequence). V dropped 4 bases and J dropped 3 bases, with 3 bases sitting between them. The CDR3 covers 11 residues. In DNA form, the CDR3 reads TGCAGTGCTACTTCTAATGAAAAACTGTTTTTT. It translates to CSATSNEKLFF.

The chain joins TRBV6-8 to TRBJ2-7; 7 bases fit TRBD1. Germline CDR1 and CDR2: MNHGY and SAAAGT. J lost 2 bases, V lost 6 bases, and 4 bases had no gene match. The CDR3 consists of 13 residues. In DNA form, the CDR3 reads TGTGCCAGCAGCCGTGACAGGGCCTACGAGCAGTACTTC. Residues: CASSRDRAYEQYF.

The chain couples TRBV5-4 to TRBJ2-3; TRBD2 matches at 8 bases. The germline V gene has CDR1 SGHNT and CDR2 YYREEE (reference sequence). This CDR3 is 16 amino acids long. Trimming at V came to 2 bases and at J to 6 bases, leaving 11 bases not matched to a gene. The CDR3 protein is CASSFRQRGMLDTQYF. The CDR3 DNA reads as TGTGCCAGCAGCTTCCGACAGCGGGGGATGTTGGATACGCAGTATTTT.

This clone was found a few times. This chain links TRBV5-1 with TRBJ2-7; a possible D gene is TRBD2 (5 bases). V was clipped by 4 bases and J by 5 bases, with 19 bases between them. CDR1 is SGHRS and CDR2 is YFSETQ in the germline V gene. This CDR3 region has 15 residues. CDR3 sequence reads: CASSLSTGYLNEQYF. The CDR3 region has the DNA TGCGCCAGCAGCCTCTCGACGGGATACCTTAACGAGCAGTACTTC.

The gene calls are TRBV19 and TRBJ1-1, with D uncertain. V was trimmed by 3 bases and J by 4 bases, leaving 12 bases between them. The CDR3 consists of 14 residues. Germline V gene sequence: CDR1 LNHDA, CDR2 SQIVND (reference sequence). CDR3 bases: TGTGCCAGTAGTATGGCGTCCTTTGGCACTGAAGCTTTCTTT. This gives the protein CASSMASFGTEAFF.

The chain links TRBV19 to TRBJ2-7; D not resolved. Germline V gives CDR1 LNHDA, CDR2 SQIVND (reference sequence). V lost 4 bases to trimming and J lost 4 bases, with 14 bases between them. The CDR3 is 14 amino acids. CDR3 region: CASSRSFTEYEQYF. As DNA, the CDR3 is TGTGCCAGTAGTAGATCCTTCACAGAATACGAGCAGTACTTC. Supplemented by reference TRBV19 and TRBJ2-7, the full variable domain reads DGGITQSPKYLFRKEGQNVTLSCEQNLNHDAMYWYRQDPGQGLRLIYYSQIVNDFQKGDIAEGYSVSREKKESFPLTVTSAQKNPTAFYLCASSRSFTEYEQYFGPGTRLTVT.

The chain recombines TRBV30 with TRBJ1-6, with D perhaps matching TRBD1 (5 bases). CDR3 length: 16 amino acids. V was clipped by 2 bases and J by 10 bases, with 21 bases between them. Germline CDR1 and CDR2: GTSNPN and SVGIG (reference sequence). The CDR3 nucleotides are TGTGCCTGGAGTCGCGGAGGGGTTCCTAATGTATCACCCCTCCACTTT. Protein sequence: CAWSRGGVPNVSPLHF. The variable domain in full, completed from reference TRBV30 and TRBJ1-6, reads SQTIHQWPATLVQPVGSPLSLECTVEGTSNPNLYWYRQAAGRGLQLLFYSVGIGQISSEVPQNLSASRPQDRQFILSSKKLLLSDSGFYLCAWSRGGVPNVSPLHFGNGTRLTVT.

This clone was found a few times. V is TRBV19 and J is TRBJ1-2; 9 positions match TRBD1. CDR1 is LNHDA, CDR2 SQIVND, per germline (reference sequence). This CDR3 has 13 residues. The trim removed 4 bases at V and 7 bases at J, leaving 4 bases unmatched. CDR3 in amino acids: CASSTGQGGGYTF. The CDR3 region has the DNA TGTGCCAGTAGTACGGGACAGGGTGGTGGCTACACCTTC. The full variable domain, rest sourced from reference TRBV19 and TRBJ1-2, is DGGITQSPKYLFRKEGQNVTLSCEQNLNHDAMYWYRQDPGQGLRLIYYSQIVNDFQKGDIAEGYSVSREKKESFPLTVTSAQKNPTAFYLCASSTGQGGGYTFGSGTRLTVV.

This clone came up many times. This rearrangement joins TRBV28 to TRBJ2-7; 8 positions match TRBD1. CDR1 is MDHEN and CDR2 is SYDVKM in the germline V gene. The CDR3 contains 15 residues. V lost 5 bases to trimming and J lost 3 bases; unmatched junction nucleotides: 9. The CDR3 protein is CASSRPQGAHYEQYF. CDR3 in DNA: TGTGCCAGCAGTCGTCCGCAGGGGGCCCACTACGAGCAGTACTTC. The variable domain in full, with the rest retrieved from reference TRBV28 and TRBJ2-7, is DVKVTQSSRYLVKRTGEKVFLECVQDMDHENMFWYRQDPGLGLRLIYFSYDVKMKEKGDIPEGYSVSREKKERFSLILESASTNQTSMYLCASSRPQGAHYEQYFGPGTRLTVT.

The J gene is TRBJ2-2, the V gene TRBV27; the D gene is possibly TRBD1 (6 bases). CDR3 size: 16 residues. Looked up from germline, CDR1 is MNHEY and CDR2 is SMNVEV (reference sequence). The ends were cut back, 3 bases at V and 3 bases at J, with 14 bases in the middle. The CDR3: CASSFGQTFDTGELFF. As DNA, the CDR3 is TGTGCCAGCAGTTTTGGACAGACCTTTGACACCGGGGAGCTGTTTTTT.

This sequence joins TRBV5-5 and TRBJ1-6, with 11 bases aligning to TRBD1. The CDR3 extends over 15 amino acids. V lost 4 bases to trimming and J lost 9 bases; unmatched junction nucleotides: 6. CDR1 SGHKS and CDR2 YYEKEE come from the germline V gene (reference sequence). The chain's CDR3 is CASSVRDRGISPLHF. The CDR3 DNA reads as TGTGCCAGCAGCGTCCGGGACAGGGGGATTTCACCCCTCCACTTT. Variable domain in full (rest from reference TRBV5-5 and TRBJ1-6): DAGVTQSPTHLIKTRGQQVTLRCSPISGHKSVSWYQQVLGQGPQFIFQYYEKEERGRGNFPDRFSARQFPNYSSELNVNALLLGDSALYLCASSVRDRGISPLHFGNGTRLTVT.

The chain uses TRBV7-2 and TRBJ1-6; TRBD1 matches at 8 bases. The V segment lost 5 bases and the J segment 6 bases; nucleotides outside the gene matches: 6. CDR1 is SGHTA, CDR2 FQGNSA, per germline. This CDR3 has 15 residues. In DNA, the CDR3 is TGTGCCAGCAGCCCGGGGACAGGATTTAATTCACCCCTCCACTTT. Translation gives CASSPGTGFNSPLHF.

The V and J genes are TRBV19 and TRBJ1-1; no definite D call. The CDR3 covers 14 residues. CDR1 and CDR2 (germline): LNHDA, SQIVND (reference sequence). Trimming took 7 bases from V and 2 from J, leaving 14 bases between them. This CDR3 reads CASNDGRLNTEAFF. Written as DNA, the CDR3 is TGTGCCAGTAATGACGGACGCCTAAACACTGAAGCTTTCTTT.

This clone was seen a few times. CDR3 amino acids: CAWSRDRANQPQHF. CDR3 in DNA: TGTGCCTGGAGTAGGGACAGGGCGAATCAGCCCCAGCATTTT. The V gene is TRBV30, the J gene TRBJ1-5; 9 nucleotides agree with TRBD1. The CDR3 has 14 amino acids. Trimming took 2 bases from V and 4 from J; bases not matched to a gene: 3. CDR1 GTSNPN and CDR2 SVGIG come from the germline V gene (reference sequence).